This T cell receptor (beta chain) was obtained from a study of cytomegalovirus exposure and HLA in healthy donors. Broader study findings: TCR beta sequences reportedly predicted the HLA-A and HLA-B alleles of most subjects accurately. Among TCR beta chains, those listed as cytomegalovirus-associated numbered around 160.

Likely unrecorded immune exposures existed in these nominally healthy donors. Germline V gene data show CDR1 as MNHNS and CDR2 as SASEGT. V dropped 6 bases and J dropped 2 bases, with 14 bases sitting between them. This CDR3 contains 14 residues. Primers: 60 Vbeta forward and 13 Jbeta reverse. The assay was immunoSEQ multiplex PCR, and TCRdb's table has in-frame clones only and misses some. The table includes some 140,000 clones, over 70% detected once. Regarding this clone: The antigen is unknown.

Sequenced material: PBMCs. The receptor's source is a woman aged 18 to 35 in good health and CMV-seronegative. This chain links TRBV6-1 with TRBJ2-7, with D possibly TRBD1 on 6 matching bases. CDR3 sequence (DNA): TGTGCCAGCAGAGGGACATCCGGGGCCTACGAGCAGTACTTC. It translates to CASRGTSGAYEQYF.